This TCR beta chain was recorded in a study of molecular identifiers for immune sequencing clone quantification. TCRdb itself ran the PCR reads through MiXCR, one entry per CDR3 protein. The sample contains about 640,000 distinct CDR3 sequences, 20% of which appear only once. In this sample, this clonotype turned up many times. Based on a CD8+CD4-CCR7+CD45RA+ profile, naive CD8 T cells were sorted. This CDR3 spans 11 amino acids. The V end lost 5 bases, the J end lost 7 bases, and 6 bases lay between the germline ends. Germline loops: CDR1 SGHTA, CDR2 FQGNSA. This clonotype was obtained from a human donor in good health. Some libraries in this study had Jurkat cell RNA spiked in. The sample taken for sequencing was naive CD8+ T cells from blood, with Jurkat cell RNA spiked in. Subset noted: FACS-sorted CD8+CD4-CCR7+CD45RA+ naive T cells. The chain couples TRBV7-2 to TRBJ2-1, with D unclear. CDR3 in DNA: TGTGCCAGCAGCCTAACGAATGAGCAGTTCTTC. Its translation: CASSLTNEQFF.